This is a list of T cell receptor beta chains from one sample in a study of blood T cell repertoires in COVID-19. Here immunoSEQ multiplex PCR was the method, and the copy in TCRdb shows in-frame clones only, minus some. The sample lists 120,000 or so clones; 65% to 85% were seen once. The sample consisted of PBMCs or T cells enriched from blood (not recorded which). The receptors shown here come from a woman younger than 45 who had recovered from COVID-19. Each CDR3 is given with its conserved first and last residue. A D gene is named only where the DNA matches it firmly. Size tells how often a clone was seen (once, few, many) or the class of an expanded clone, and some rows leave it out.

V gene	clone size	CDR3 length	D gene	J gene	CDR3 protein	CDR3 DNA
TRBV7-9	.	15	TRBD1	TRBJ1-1	CASSPRTGVNTEAFF	TGTGCCAGCAGCCCTCGGACAGGGGTGAACACTGAAGCTTTCTTT
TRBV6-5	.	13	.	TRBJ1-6	CASTTGSVSPLHF	TGTGCCAGCACCACGGGGTCCGTTTCACCCCTCCACTTT
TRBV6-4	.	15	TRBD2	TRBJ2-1	CASSVVAGGQNEQFF	TGTGCCAGCAGTGTGGTAGCGGGAGGGCAGAATGAGCAGTTCTTC
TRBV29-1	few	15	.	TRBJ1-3	CSVDKGGSSGNTIYF	TGCAGCGTTGATAAGGGTGGGAGCTCTGGAAACACCATATATTTT
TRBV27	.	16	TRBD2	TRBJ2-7	CASRKAGTSVGYEQYF	TGTGCCAGCAGAAAAGCCGGGACTAGCGTCGGCTACGAGCAGTACTTC
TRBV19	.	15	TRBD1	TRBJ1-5	CASSVTGTGGQPQHF	TGTGCCAGTAGTGTTACCGGGACAGGGGGCCAGCCCCAGCATTTT
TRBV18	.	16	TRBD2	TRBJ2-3	CASSPRSGLATDTQYF	TGTGCCAGCTCACCAAGGTCAGGACTAGCAACAGATACGCAGTATTTT
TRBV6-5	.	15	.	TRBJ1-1	CASSPRRAMNTEAFF	TGTGCCAGCAGTCCCCGCCGAGCGATGAACACTGAAGCTTTCTTT
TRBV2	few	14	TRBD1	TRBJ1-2	CASSGTGAHYGYTF	TGTGCCAGCAGTGGAACAGGGGCCCACTATGGCTACACCTTC
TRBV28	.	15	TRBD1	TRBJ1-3	CASSLDRGHANTIYF	TGTGCCAGCAGCCTGGACAGGGGACACGCAAACACCATATATTTT
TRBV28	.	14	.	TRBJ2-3	CASSLYRITDTQYF	TGTGCCAGCAGTCTCTACAGGATCACAGATACGCAGTATTTT
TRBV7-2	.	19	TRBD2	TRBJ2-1	CASSLGTSGRLRSYNEQFF	TGTGCCAGCAGCTTAGGGACTAGCGGGAGGTTACGCTCCTACAATGAGCAGTTCTTC
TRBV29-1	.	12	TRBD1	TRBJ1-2	CSARTGNYGYTF	TGCAGCGCCCGGACAGGGAACTATGGCTACACCTTC
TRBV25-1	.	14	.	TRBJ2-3	CASSELVHGDTQYF	TGTGCCAGCAGTGAACTAGTACATGGAGATACGCAGTATTTT
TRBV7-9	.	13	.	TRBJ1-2	CASSLMTGYGYTF	TGTGCCAGCAGCCTCATGACGGGATATGGCTACACCTTC
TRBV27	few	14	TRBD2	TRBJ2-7	CASSSTSGRHEQYF	TGTGCCAGCAGCTCGACTAGCGGACGCCACGAGCAGTACTTC
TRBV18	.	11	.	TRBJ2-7	CASSPSGEQYF	TGTGCCAGCTCACCCTCGGGCGAGCAGTACTTC
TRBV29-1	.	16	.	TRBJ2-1	CSVEEMAAAVLNEQFF	TGCAGCGTTGAAGAGATGGCGGCGGCAGTTCTTAATGAGCAGTTCTTC
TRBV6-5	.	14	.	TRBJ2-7	CASSRDWEDYEQYF	TGTGCCAGCAGTCGGGACTGGGAGGACTACGAGCAGTACTTC
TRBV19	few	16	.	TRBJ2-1	CASSRMGQGWSGEQFF	TGTGCCAGTAGTAGAATGGGACAAGGTTGGAGCGGTGAGCAGTTCTTC
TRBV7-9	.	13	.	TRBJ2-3	CASSLSRSDTQYF	TGTGCCAGCAGCTTGTCTAGATCAGATACGCAGTATTTT
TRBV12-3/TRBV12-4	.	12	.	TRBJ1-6	CASSLARSPLHF	TGTGCCAGCAGTTTAGCGCGGTCACCCCTCCACTTT
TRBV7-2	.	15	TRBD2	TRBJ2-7	CASSKTGLAGDEQYF	TGTGCCAGCAGTAAGACGGGACTAGCGGGAGACGAGCAGTACTTC
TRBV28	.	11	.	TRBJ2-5	CASSFGETQYF	TGTGCCAGCAGTTTCGGAGAGACCCAGTACTTC
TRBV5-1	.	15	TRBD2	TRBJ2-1	CASSLAGLALNEQFF	TGCGCCAGCAGCTTGGCCGGACTAGCGCTCAATGAGCAGTTCTTC
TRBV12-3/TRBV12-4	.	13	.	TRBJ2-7	CASSLGSGYEQYF	TGTGCCAGCAGTTTAGGATCGGGATACGAGCAGTACTTC
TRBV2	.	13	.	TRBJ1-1	CASSRGGNTEAFF	TGTGCCAGCAGCCGGGGAGGGAACACTGAAGCTTTCTTT
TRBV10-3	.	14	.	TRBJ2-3	CAISAREDTDTQYF	TGTGCCATCAGTGCGAGGGAGGACACAGATACGCAGTATTTT
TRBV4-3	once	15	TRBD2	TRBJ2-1	CASSQRLAVYNEQFF	TGCGCCAGCAGCCAACGACTAGCGGTGTACAATGAGCAGTTCTTC